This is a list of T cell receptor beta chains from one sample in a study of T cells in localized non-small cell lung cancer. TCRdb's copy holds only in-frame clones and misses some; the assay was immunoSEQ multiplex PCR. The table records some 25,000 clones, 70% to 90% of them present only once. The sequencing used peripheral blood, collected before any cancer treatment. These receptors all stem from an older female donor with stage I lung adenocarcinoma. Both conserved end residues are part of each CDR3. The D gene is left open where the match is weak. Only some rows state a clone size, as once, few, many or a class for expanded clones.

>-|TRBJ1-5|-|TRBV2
TGTGCCAGCAGTCAACAACTAGGAGGCAATCAGCCCCAGCATTTT
CASSQQLGGNQPQHF
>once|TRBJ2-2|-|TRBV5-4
TGTGCCAGCAGTCCGGAGGGAACAGGACTCTACACCGGGGAGCTGTTTTTT
CASSPEGTGLYTGELFF
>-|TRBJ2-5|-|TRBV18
TGTGCCAGCTCACCACCGGAGATGGCAGGCGAGACCCAGTACTTC
CASSPPEMAGETQYF
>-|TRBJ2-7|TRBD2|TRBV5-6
TGTGCCAGCAGCTTGGCCTTAGAACTAGCGGATTACGAGCAGTACTTC
CASSLALELADYEQYF
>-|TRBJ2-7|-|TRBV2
TGTGCCAGCGGGTTGTCGAGGAGCTCCTACGAGCAGTACTTC
CASGLSRSSYEQYF
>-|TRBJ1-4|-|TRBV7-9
TGTGCCAGCAGCTCGCGGGGTGCAACTAATGAAAAACTGTTTTTT
CASSSRGATNEKLFF
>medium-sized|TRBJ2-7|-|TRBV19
TGTGCCAGTAGCCTGGGCATAGGGGTCTTCGACGAGCAGTACTTC
CASSLGIGVFDEQYF
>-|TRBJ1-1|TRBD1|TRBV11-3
TGTGCCAGCAGGAACAGGGGTGAAGCTTTCTTT
CASRNRGEAFF
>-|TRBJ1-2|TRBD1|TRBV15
TGTGCCACCAGCAGTGAACTGGGACAGCGGGTCTACACCTTC
CATSSELGQRVYTF
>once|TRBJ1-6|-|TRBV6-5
TGTGCCAGCATGAGAGGGGGGAGAGGCAATTCACCCCTCCACTTT
CASMRGGRGNSPLHF
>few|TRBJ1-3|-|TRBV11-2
TGTGCCAGCAGCTTGACAGATGCCCCCTCTGGAAACACCATATATTTT
CASSLTDAPSGNTIYF
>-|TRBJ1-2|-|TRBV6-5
TGTGCCAGCAAGCGGGGGGAGGCTTATGGCTACACCTTC
CASKRGEAYGYTF
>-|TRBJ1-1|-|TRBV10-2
TGCGCCAGCAGTGAACCCTTTTCCTCGACAGGGAACACTGAAGCTTTCTTT
CASSEPFSSTGNTEAFF
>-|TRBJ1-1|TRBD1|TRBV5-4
TGTGCCAGCAGACGACAGGGGGCCGGCACTGAAGCTTTCTTT
CASRRQGAGTEAFF
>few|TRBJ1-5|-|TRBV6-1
TGTGCCAGCAGGGTTACAGATAGCAATCAGCCCCAGCATTTT
CASRVTDSNQPQHF
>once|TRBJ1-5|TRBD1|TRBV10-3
TGTGCCATCGGGGACAGGGGGCCAGGCGGCAATCAGCCCCAGCATTTT
CAIGDRGPGGNQPQHF
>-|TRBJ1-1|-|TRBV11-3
TGTGCCAGCAGCACCTTCTCCGGGGCCAAGAACACTGAAGCTTTCTTT
CASSTFSGAKNTEAFF
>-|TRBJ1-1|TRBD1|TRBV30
TGTGCCTACAGGACAGGGAGGGGCACTGAAGCTTTCTTT
CAYRTGRGTEAFF
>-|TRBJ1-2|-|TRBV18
TGTGCCAGCTCACCTGACGGTAACTATGGCTACACCTTC
CASSPDGNYGYTF
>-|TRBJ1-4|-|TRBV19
TGTGCCGCCGGGACTGGGAATGAAAAACTGTTTTTT
CAAGTGNEKLFF
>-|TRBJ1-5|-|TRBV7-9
TGTGCCAGCAGACCGATCGCACAGGGAGGGGAGAATCAGCCCCAGCATTTT
CASRPIAQGGENQPQHF
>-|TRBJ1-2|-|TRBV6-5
TGTGCCAGCCGGTTTGGGGGCCCGAACTATGGCTACACCTTC
CASRFGGPNYGYTF
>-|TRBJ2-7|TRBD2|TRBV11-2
TGTGCCAGCAGCCCTCGACTAGCGGACTTTTCCTACGAGCAGTACTTC
CASSPRLADFSYEQYF
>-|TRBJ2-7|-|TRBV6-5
TGTGCCAGCAGTTCCCAAAGGGACTTTACCTACGAGCAGTACTTC
CASSSQRDFTYEQYF
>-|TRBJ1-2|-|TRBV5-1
TGCGCCAGCACCCCCGCAGGGGACCTCTATGGCTACACCTTC
CASTPAGDLYGYTF
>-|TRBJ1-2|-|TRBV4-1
TGCGCCAGCAGCCAAGAGAGGCTCCTTCATGGCTACACCTTC
CASSQERLLHGYTF
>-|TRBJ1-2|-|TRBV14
TGTGCCAGCAGCCAAGGGACAGCCTATGGCTACACCTTC
CASSQGTAYGYTF
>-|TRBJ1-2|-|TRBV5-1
TGCGCCAGCAGCTTGGGTGACCGCATCAACTATGGCTACACCTTC
CASSLGDRINYGYTF
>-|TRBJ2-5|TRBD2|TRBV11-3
TGTGCCAGCAGACTAGCGGGAGGGGAAGAGGCCCAGTACTTC
CASRLAGGEEAQYF
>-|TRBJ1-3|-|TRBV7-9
TGTGCCAGCAGCTTAGTTGGAGGGGGAAACACCATATATTTT
CASSLVGGGNTIYF
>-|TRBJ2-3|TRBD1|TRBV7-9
TGTGCCAGCAGCTTGGGGGACAGGGGGCCAGTGGATACGCAGTATTTT
CASSLGDRGPVDTQYF
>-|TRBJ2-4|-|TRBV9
TGTGCCAGCAGCGTATGGGGGGACCAAAACATTCAGTACTTC
CASSVWGDQNIQYF
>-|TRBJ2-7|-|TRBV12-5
TGTGCTAGTGGTTTGGTACTCAGGGGGGTAGAAGGTTCCTACGAGCAGTACTTC
CASGLVLRGVEGSYEQYF
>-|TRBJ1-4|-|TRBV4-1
TGCGCCAGCAGCCAAGATAATCGGCAGGGTGAAAAACTGTTTTTT
CASSQDNRQGEKLFF
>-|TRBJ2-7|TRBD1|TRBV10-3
TGTGCCATCAGTGTGTTGGGGACAGAGAGAGAGCAGTACTTC
CAISVLGTEREQYF
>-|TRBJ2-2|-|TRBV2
TGTGCCAGCAGTGAAATATGGGGTGGGACCGGGGAGCTGTTTTTT
CASSEIWGGTGELFF
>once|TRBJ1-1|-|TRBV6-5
TGTGCCAGCAGTTCAGAGACGTCGAACACTGAAGCTTTCTTT
CASSSETSNTEAFF
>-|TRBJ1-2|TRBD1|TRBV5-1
TGCGCCAGCAGCTTAGGGACAGGGCGGTATGGCTACACCTTC
CASSLGTGRYGYTF
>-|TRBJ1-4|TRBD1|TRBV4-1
TGCGCCAGCAGCCCCCGGACAGGGGAAGCAACTAATGAAAAACTGTTTTTT
CASSPRTGEATNEKLFF
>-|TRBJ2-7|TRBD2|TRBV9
TGTGCCAGCAGCGTAGAGGGTGGGACTAGTCTCTTCGAGCAGTACTTC
CASSVEGGTSLFEQYF
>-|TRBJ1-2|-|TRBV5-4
TGTGCCAGCAGCTTCGGAGGGGGAAGTCAAGGCTACACCTTC
CASSFGGGSQGYTF
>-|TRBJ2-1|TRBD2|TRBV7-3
TGTGCCAGCAGCCCCGGGACTAGCGTTTACAATGAGCAGTTCTTC
CASSPGTSVYNEQFF
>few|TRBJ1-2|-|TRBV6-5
TGTGCCAGCACAACGATAGGGCCGTATGGCTACACCTTC
CASTTIGPYGYTF
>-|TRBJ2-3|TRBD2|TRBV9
TGTGCCAGCAGCCCCGGGACTAGCGGGAGTGCAGATACGCAGTATTTT
CASSPGTSGSADTQYF
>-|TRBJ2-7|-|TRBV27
TGTGCCACCGCGGAAGCCCCCACCTACGAGCAGTACTTC
CATAEAPTYEQYF
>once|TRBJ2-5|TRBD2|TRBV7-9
TGTGCCAGCAGCTCCCTAGCGGGAGGGACCCAGTACTTC
CASSSLAGGTQYF
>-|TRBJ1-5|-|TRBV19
TGTGCCAGCCACCGAGAGGGAAACAATCAGCCCCAGCATTTT
CASHREGNNQPQHF
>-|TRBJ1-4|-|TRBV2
TGTGCCAGCAGTGAAGCGCTTTTAGGAGAAAAACTGTTTTTT
CASSEALLGEKLFF
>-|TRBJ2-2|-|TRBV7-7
TGTGCTAGCAGCTTAGCTATTAACACCGGGGAGCTGTTTTTT
CASSLAINTGELFF
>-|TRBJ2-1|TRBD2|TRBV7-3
TGTGCCAGCAGCCCCGCCCCTTTAGCGGGAGTAGATGAGCAGTTCTTC
CASSPAPLAGVDEQFF
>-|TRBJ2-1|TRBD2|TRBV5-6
TGTGCCAGCAGCTCCCCGGGACTAGCGGGAGGGGCCTACAATGAGCAGTTCTTC
CASSSPGLAGGAYNEQFF